The rows below give T cell receptor beta chains drawn from one sample of a study of cytomegalovirus exposure and HLA in healthy donors. The repertoire was sequenced with immunoSEQ multiplex PCR; TCRdb's copy has only in-frame clones and lacks some. The sample lists 150,000 or so clones; roughly 74% were seen once. The sequenced sample consisted of PBMCs. Receptors were obtained from a man between 18 and 29 years old in good health and CMV-seropositive. CDR3s include the opening cysteine and the closing phenylalanine or tryptophan. A D gene is named only where the DNA matches it firmly. The size field is filled for only some rows; it gives once, few, many or a size class.

V,size,J,D,DNA,CDR3
TRBV5-4,-,TRBJ2-7,-,TGTGCCAGCAGCCCCCTTACCCAGCAGGGGAACGACGAGCAGTACTTC,CASSPLTQQGNDEQYF
TRBV6-1,-,TRBJ2-5,-,TGTGCCAGCAGCCTTCAACGAGGGGAGACCCAGTACTTC,CASSLQRGETQYF
TRBV11-2,few,TRBJ2-7,-,TGTGCCAGCAGCCCCGGTTCACCGGGGGAGCAGTACTTC,CASSPGSPGEQYF
TRBV30,-,TRBJ2-7,-,TGTGCCTGGAGTCCTTCAGGGGTCGAGCAGTACTTC,CAWSPSGVEQYF
TRBV7-2,-,TRBJ1-1,-,TGTGCCAGCAGCTCCCCAACAGTGAACACTGAAGCTTTCTTT,CASSSPTVNTEAFF
TRBV5-1,-,TRBJ2-1,TRBD2,TGCGCCAGCAGCTTGGACCTAGCGGGAGGTTCTAATGAGCAGTTCTTC,CASSLDLAGGSNEQFF
TRBV28,few,TRBJ2-3,TRBD2,TGTGCCAGCAGTTTCCATCTAGCGGGAGACATAAATACGCAGTATTTT,CASSFHLAGDINTQYF
TRBV5-1,-,TRBJ2-5,TRBD2,TGCGCCAGCAGCTTAGCTAGCGGACGACAAGAGACCCAGTACTTC,CASSLASGRQETQYF
TRBV5-1,-,TRBJ2-5,-,TGCGCCAGCAGCTTGGGAACAGGCCGTGAAGAGACCCAGTACTTC,CASSLGTGREETQYF
TRBV5-1,few,TRBJ2-1,-,TGCGCCAGCAGCTCCGGGACAAGGAACAATGAGCAGTTCTTC,CASSSGTRNNEQFF
TRBV7-8,-,TRBJ1-2,-,TGTGCCCGCAGCTTAGACGTCCCGGGGGCTAACTATGGCTACACCTTC,CARSLDVPGANYGYTF
TRBV15,-,TRBJ2-7,-,TGTGCCACCAGCAGGACAGGATCGTCCTACGAGCAGTACTTC,CATSRTGSSYEQYF
TRBV2,-,TRBJ1-5,-,TGTGCCAGCATGCAGGGGTTGTATCAGCCCCAGCATTTT,CASMQGLYQPQHF
TRBV30,-,TRBJ1-3,TRBD1,TGTGCCTGGAGTGTCAACAGGGGTTTGAACACCATATATTTT,CAWSVNRGLNTIYF
TRBV7-2,-,TRBJ2-2,TRBD2,TGTGCCAGCAGCGGCGGGACTAGCGGGAACACCGGGGAGCTGTTTTTT,CASSGGTSGNTGELFF
TRBV6-1,-,TRBJ1-3,-,TGTGCCAGCAGTGAACCGTCAAGAGGGGGATTGGACTCTGGAAACACCATATATTTT,CASSEPSRGGLDSGNTIYF
TRBV7-9,-,TRBJ2-1,-,TGTTCCAGCAGCTTAGATAGCTCCTACAATGAGCAGTTCTTC,CSSSLDSSYNEQFF
TRBV6-6,-,TRBJ1-1,TRBD1,TGTGCCAGCAGCCGGGACAGCGCTATGAACACTGAAGCTTTCTTT,CASSRDSAMNTEAFF
TRBV27,-,TRBJ2-5,-,TGTGCCAGCAGTTTATCGGGCAGGGCAGGCGAGACCCAGTACTTC,CASSLSGRAGETQYF
TRBV6-5,-,TRBJ2-7,-,TGTGCCAGCTACCACTGCGGGGAGTACGAGCAGTACTTC,CASYHCGEYEQYF
TRBV29-1,-,TRBJ1-1,TRBD1,TGCAGCGCCCAATTGGACAGGATCCTCACTGAAGCTTTCTTT,CSAQLDRILTEAFF
TRBV7-9,-,TRBJ2-7,-,TGTGCCAGCAGCGTATCCTACGAGCAGTACTTC,CASSVSYEQYF
TRBV29-1,-,TRBJ2-7,TRBD2,TGCAGCGTGGGTCCCCTAGCGGGTTACGAGCAGTACTTC,CSVGPLAGYEQYF
TRBV11-2,-,TRBJ2-1,TRBD2,TGTGCCAGCAGCTCCGACCTGGGGACTAGCGGGAGCAATGAGCAGTTCTTC,CASSSDLGTSGSNEQFF
TRBV10-1,-,TRBJ1-5,-,TGCGCCAGCAGGACTAACCGAATTCGCAATCAGCCCCAGCATTTT,CASRTNRIRNQPQHF
TRBV30,-,TRBJ2-7,-,TGTGCCTGGCGGTACTCCCGGGGAGAGCAGTACTTC,CAWRYSRGEQYF
TRBV29-1,-,TRBJ2-7,TRBD1,TGCAGCGTTGGACCCCGGGACAGGCTCTGCGAGCAGTACTTC,CSVGPRDRLCEQYF
TRBV29-1,few,TRBJ2-1,-,TGCAGCGGCCAGGGAAATGAGCAGTTCTTC,CSGQGNEQFF
TRBV6-4,-,TRBJ2-1,-,TGTGCCAGCAGTGACCCCCTCAGATCAAATGAGCAGTTCTTC,CASSDPLRSNEQFF
TRBV4-1,-,TRBJ1-3,TRBD1,TGCGCCAGCAGCCAAGGTCAGGCCAGGGGGCGCGGGAACACCATATATTTT,CASSQGQARGRGNTIYF
TRBV28,-,TRBJ2-1,-,TGTGCCAGCAGTTTATCGGGCGGGAAACGAGATGAGCAGTTCTTC,CASSLSGGKRDEQFF
TRBV13,-,TRBJ2-3,TRBD2,TGTGCCAGCCGACGACTAGCGGGAGGGCTAGATACGCAGTATTTT,CASRRLAGGLDTQYF
TRBV4-2,-,TRBJ2-7,-,TGTGCCAGCAGCCAAGATCCTGGCGGGTTGAACTACGAGCAGTACTTC,CASSQDPGGLNYEQYF
TRBV2,-,TRBJ2-6,-,TGTGCCAGCAGTGCCCAGGGAACTGGGGCCAACGTCCTGACTTTC,CASSAQGTGANVLTF
TRBV2,-,TRBJ1-5,-,TGTGCCAGCAGCGGCGCCAGCAGCGTCGGTGGGCCCCAGCATTTT,CASSGASSVGGPQHF
TRBV13,-,TRBJ1-1,-,TGTGCCAGCACCTCCGAGATGGAGGTTGAAGCTTTCTTT,CASTSEMEVEAFF
TRBV28,-,TRBJ2-1,-,TGTGCCAGCAGTTTATGGGGGGGAGACGGGTACAATGAGCAGTTCTTC,CASSLWGGDGYNEQFF
TRBV27,-,TRBJ1-1,-,TGTGCCAGCAGAAAGACAGAGAACACTGAAGCTTTCTTT,CASRKTENTEAFF
TRBV7-2,once,TRBJ2-3,TRBD1,TGTGCCAGCAGCCCCGACAGGGTGAGGAGAGATACGCAGTATTTT,CASSPDRVRRDTQYF
TRBV4-1,-,TRBJ2-7,TRBD2,TGCGCCAGCAGCCAAATAGGACTAGCGGGAAACTACGAGCAGTACTTC,CASSQIGLAGNYEQYF
TRBV6-4,once,TRBJ2-2,TRBD1,TGTGCCAGCAGTGACAAGGACAGGGGCGGCGGGGAGCTGTTTTTT,CASSDKDRGGGELFF
TRBV10-3,-,TRBJ2-1,TRBD2,TGTGCCATCAGTGATCGCGTGGGGACAGGGACTAGCGGGAAACACAATGAGCAGTTCTTC,CAISDRVGTGTSGKHNEQFF
TRBV19,-,TRBJ2-1,TRBD1,TGTGCCAGTACCCTAACAGGGGATCCGAATGAGCAGTTCTTC,CASTLTGDPNEQFF
TRBV25-1,-,TRBJ2-2,-,TGTGCCAGCAGTGAATGGGGGGGGCAGGTGAACACCGGGGAGCTGTTTTTT,CASSEWGGQVNTGELFF
TRBV2,-,TRBJ2-3,TRBD2,TGTGCCAGCAGCCGGACTAGCGGGAGATCAGATACGCAGTATTTT,CASSRTSGRSDTQYF
TRBV28,once,TRBJ1-3,TRBD1,TGTGCCAGCAGTTCCCCTTCATGGACAGGGAACGGAAACACCATATATTTT,CASSSPSWTGNGNTIYF
TRBV7-9,-,TRBJ2-7,-,TGTGCCGGCGTGGGGCCTCGATCCGAGCAGTACTTC,CAGVGPRSEQYF
TRBV15,-,TRBJ2-5,TRBD1,TGTGCCACCAGCATCTCCGGGACAGGCCAAGAGACCCAGTACTTC,CATSISGTGQETQYF
TRBV4-1,few,TRBJ2-3,TRBD2,TGCGCCAGCAGCCAAGTCCCGGGACTAGCGGGATTGGCAGATACGCAGTATTTT,CASSQVPGLAGLADTQYF
TRBV10-2,few,TRBJ2-6,-,TGCGCCAGCTTCAAAAAGAAGGACATGGCTCCCTCTGGGGCCAACGTCCTGACTTTC,CASFKKKDMAPSGANVLTF
TRBV2,-,TRBJ2-1,-,TGTGCCAGCAGTGATGGGCGGGTTAACAATGAGCAGTTCTTC,CASSDGRVNNEQFF
TRBV5-1,few,TRBJ2-3,-,TGCGCCAGCAGCTCAGATAAGGGGCAGGGGAAAACAGATACGCAGTATTTT,CASSSDKGQGKTDTQYF
TRBV9,-,TRBJ2-3,TRBD2,TGTGCCAGCAGCCCTAAAAGCGGGGGAACAGATACGCAGTATTTT,CASSPKSGGTDTQYF
TRBV6-1,-,TRBJ1-3,TRBD1,TGTGCCAGCAGTTCGGGACAGGGGGCTGGAAACACCATATATTTT,CASSSGQGAGNTIYF
TRBV7-2,-,TRBJ1-3,-,TGTGCCAGCAGCTTAGTGGGGGGGAAGTCTGGAAACACCATATATTTT,CASSLVGGKSGNTIYF
TRBV28,many,TRBJ1-1,-,TGTGCCAGCAGCAACTCAGACAGCCCTGAAGCTTTCTTT,CASSNSDSPEAFF
TRBV6-6,once,TRBJ1-1,-,TGTGCCAGCCGGGAGTCGGATTTAGGAGCTTTCTTT,CASRESDLGAFF
TRBV11-2,-,TRBJ1-1,-,TGTGCCAGCAGCTCGGAGATGTTGGCTGAAGCTTTCTTT,CASSSEMLAEAFF
TRBV6-1,few,TRBJ2-3,TRBD1,TGTGCCAGCAGAACCCCGGGACAGGCGACAGATACGCAGTATTTT,CASRTPGQATDTQYF